A selection of T cell receptor beta chains follows, all from one sample in a study of blood T cell repertoires in COVID-19. Clones were sequenced by immunoSEQ multiplex PCR, and TCRdb holds only the in-frame ones, with some missing. The sample shows under 150,000 clones, approximately 90% of them seen only once. Sequencing was performed on peripheral blood. The receptors originated from an older woman with active COVID-19. CDR3s include the opening cysteine and the closing phenylalanine or tryptophan. Size is stated for part of the rows, as once, few or many counts, or as a class when the clone is expanded.

>TRBV28|TRBJ1-1|NA
CASSLLTEAFF
>TRBV18|TRBJ1-3|NA
CASSTGAGNTIYF
>TRBV4-3|TRBJ1-4|NA
CASSQSNREPEKLFF
>TRBV6-2/TRBV6-3|TRBJ1-2|NA
CASSYSTRGDGYTF
>TRBV29-1|TRBJ2-3|NA
CSVGTGGTDTQYF
>TRBV5-1|TRBJ2-3|NA
CASSEVAGGSTDTQYF
>TRBV7-6|TRBJ1-2|once
CASSSWVSGQGTDGYTF
>TRBV4-2|TRBJ1-3|once
CASSQTDRSSGNTIYF
>TRBV28|TRBJ1-1|NA
CASSLLWGGTEAFF
>TRBV19|TRBJ1-6|NA
CASSTGGGSPLHF
>TRBV24-1|TRBJ1-2|once
CATSMDGRRVGYTF
>TRBV5-6|TRBJ1-2|NA
CASSLSEGPYGYTF
>TRBV5-1|TRBJ1-2|NA
CASSMTGDYYGYTF
>TRBV3-1/TRBV3-2|TRBJ2-7|NA
CASSAMADRVAEQYF
>TRBV29-1|TRBJ1-4|NA
CSVVGREAEKLFF
>TRBV28|TRBJ2-1|NA
CATQSLAGGGNEQFF
>TRBV6-5|TRBJ2-5|NA
CASRAQGTQETQYF
>TRBV19|TRBJ2-2|NA
CASSISGSWDFSTGELFF
>TRBV9|TRBJ2-3|NA
CASSVGTSPTDTQYF
>TRBV7-2|TRBJ1-4|few
CASSLRGTTNEKLFF
>TRBV6-2/TRBV6-3|TRBJ2-3|NA
CASSYSTLTDTQYF
>TRBV28|TRBJ1-5|NA
CASRLQGIGNQPQHF
>TRBV25-1|TRBJ2-5|once
CASSELSETQYF
>TRBV28|TRBJ2-7|NA
CASSSRLREAYEQYF
>TRBV25-1|TRBJ1-6|few
CASSEGRTGYNSPLHF
>TRBV7-2|TRBJ2-7|NA
CASSLNRVYEQYF
>TRBV28|TRBJ2-7|NA
CASSAGPTYEQYF
>TRBV6-6|TRBJ2-3|NA
CASSFSGRASDTQYF
>TRBV2|TRBJ2-7|NA
CASKVSAVGEQYF
>TRBV20-1|TRBJ1-2|few
CSASGQGREYGYTF
>TRBV24-1|TRBJ2-1|NA
CATSDLQTSGSGNEQFF
>TRBV10-2|TRBJ1-5|once
CASSESRYNQPQHF
>TRBV6-2/TRBV6-3|TRBJ2-7|NA
CASSYSDREWSLNSYEQYF
>TRBV6-6|TRBJ1-2|once
CASNPTGNSGYTF
>TRBV12-3/TRBV12-4|TRBJ2-1|NA
CASSFKPGEQFF
>TRBV19|TRBJ1-1|NA
CASSTHSVDSGEAFF